This T cell receptor (beta chain) was recorded in a study of T cell changes during pregnancy in multiple sclerosis (dated by TCRdb to between 2018 and 2021). With respect to the entire study: The study looked at changes in the T cell repertoire across pregnancy in women with multiple sclerosis.

Libraries were built with the immunoSEQ multiplex PCR assay. Held by TCRdb, this immuneACCESS table contains in-frame sequences only and omits some clones. Under half of the omission traces to an unresolved V gene where checked; the cause of the rest is unknown. The sample yields 35,000 to 40,000 clones; roughly 88% were counted once. 1.2% of the sample is in the top ten clones. The CDR3 goes from the cysteine to the phenylalanine over 13 residues. Only the CDR3 portion is preserved as DNA: 39 bases, with reading frame beginning at the first base. At the junction V is shortened by 7 bases and J by 1 base, with 5 bases in between. The germline V gene specifies SNHLY as CDR1 and FYNNEI as CDR2. Remarks on this clone: Its recognized antigen is unknown. No quality values exist for individual bases; no much larger clone is one base distant.

The source is a female donor with multiple sclerosis, enrolled in a pregnancy study. The material was CD4+ T cells from peripheral blood mononuclear cells, obtained before pregnancy. The chain was built from TRBV2 and TRBJ2-6; no D segment can be confidently identified. CDR3 loop: CASTASGANVLTF. The DNA sequence is given as TGTGCCAGCACCGCGTCTGGGGCCAACGTCCTGACTTTC. The full variable domain, with segments outside the CDR3 supplied by the reference TRBV2 and TRBJ2-6 proteins, appears as EPEVTQTPSHQVTQMGQEVILRCVPISNHLYFYWYRQILGQKVEFLVSFYNNEISEKSEIFDDQFSVERPDGSNFTLKIRSTKLEDSAMYFCASTASGANVLTFGAGSRLTVL.